One and the same sample provided the 22 T cell receptor beta chains below, sequenced in a study of cytomegalovirus exposure and HLA in healthy donors (TCRdb year 2017). To prepare the library, the immunoSEQ multiplex PCR assay was applied. The source is immuneACCESS, and TCRdb retained only in-frame sequences with V and J called. Part of the clones is not carried over; for the studies checked, unresolved V genes explain less than half of this, and the remainder is unexplained. The sample data list under 130,000 clones, and approximately 90% of these were observed just once. About 4% of the sample comes from the top ten. The sample comprised PBMCs. Receptor source: a woman aged 18-29 years in good health and CMV-seropositive.

The CDR3 reads CASSLGTGSYGYTF. The CDR3 coding sequence is TGTGCCAGCAGCTTGGGGACAGGCTCTTATGGCTACACCTTC. This chain connects TRBV5-6 to TRBJ1-2; 7 nucleotides line up with TRBD1. This CDR3 has 14 residues. With V trimmed by 0 bases and J by 5 bases, 4 bases remained unmatched. Germline CDR1 reads SGHDT; CDR2 reads YYEEEE.

This chain links TRBV19 with TRBJ1-5, with TRBD1 matching 7 bases. This CDR3 is built from 15 residues. V shed 5 bases and J 5 bases; nucleotides not matched to a gene: 9. Germline V gene lookup returns CDR1 LNHDA and CDR2 SQIVND (reference sequence). The CDR3 sequence is CASSRTGESHQPQHF. As DNA, the CDR3 is TGTGCCAGTAGTCGAACAGGGGAATCTCATCAGCCCCAGCATTTT.

This chain joins TRBV28 and TRBJ2-3; 13 bases align to TRBD2. Looked up from germline, CDR1 is MDHEN and CDR2 is SYDVKM. J lost 4 bases, V lost 3 bases, and 4 bases had no gene match. The CDR3 has 16 residues. Written as DNA, the CDR3 is TGTGCCAGCAGTTTGTGGACTAGCGGGAGTGCAGATACGCAGTATTTT. Its protein is CASSLWTSGSADTQYF.

Only one count was recorded for this clone. The chain joins TRBV2 to TRBJ2-7, with D tentatively TRBD2 (7 bases). This CDR3 contains 16 residues. V lost 8 bases, J lost 0 bases, and 20 bases lay in between. Germline CDR1 and CDR2: SNHLY and FYNNEI. CDR3: CASRHRGGGRSYEQYF. The CDR3 DNA sequence: TGTGCCAGCCGCCATCGTGGGGGGGGCCGCTCCTACGAGCAGTACTTC.

The CDR3 nucleotides read TGTGCCAGCAGTGACCCGGGACAGGGGGGAGATCAGCCCCAGCATTTT. This gives the protein CASSDPGQGGDQPQHF. The J gene is TRBJ1-5, the V gene TRBV6-1; 11 bases line up with TRBD1. The CDR3 consists of 16 residues. Germline trimming cut 3 bases from V and 5 bases from J; bases unmatched to any gene: 6. In germline, CDR1 is MNHNS, CDR2 SASEGT.

V and J are TRBV27 and TRBJ2-1, with TRBD1 identical over 8 bases. V shed 4 bases, J shed 9 bases, and the junction held 2 bases outside the gene matches. There are 12 residues in the CDR3. From germline, CDR1 is MNHEY and CDR2 SMNVEV (reference sequence). The CDR3, as DNA: TGTGCCAGCAGTTACGGGACAGGTGAGCAGTTCTTC. It yields the protein CASSYGTGEQFF.

CDR3 sequence: CASSEFSSGRNNEQFF. In nucleotides, the CDR3 is TGTGCCAGCAGTGAATTTTCTAGCGGGCGCAACAATGAGCAGTTCTTC. V is TRBV6-1 and J is TRBJ2-1; 8 nucleotides align to TRBD2. The CDR3 contains 16 residues. CDR1 is MNHNS and CDR2 is SASEGT in the germline V gene. J lost 5 bases, V lost 2 bases, and 8 bases had no gene match.

This sequence joins TRBV5-1 and TRBJ2-1; 10 bases line up with TRBD2. The CDR3 consists of 15 residues. The germline gives CDR1 SGHRS, CDR2 YFSETQ. J lost 2 bases, V lost 5 bases, and 4 bases had no gene match. As DNA, the CDR3 is TGCGCCAGCAGGGTAGCGGGAGGTGCCTACAATGAGCAGTTCTTC. It translates to CASRVAGGAYNEQFF.

The chain couples TRBV5-1 to TRBJ1-2, with 7 bases lining up with TRBD1. Germline V gene sequence: CDR1 SGHRS, CDR2 YFSETQ. The CDR3 length is 17 residues. The junction had 17 bases not matched to a gene; V was cut back by 1 base and J by 8 bases. CDR3: CASSLLPIREGALGYTF. The CDR3 bases are TGCGCCAGCAGCTTGTTGCCGATTCGGGAGGGGGCGCTGGGCTACACCTTC.

This clone was observed a handful of times. This sequence joins TRBV2 and TRBJ1-2, with 10 nucleotides matching TRBD1. Germline V gene data show CDR1 as SNHLY and CDR2 as FYNNEI. The CDR3 contains 15 residues. V was clipped by 6 bases and J by 2 bases; unmatched bases: 6. The CDR3 DNA reads TGTGCCAGCAGCCCAGACAGGGGGCTAAACTATGGCTACACCTTC. This gives the protein CASSPDRGLNYGYTF.

This chain joins TRBV5-4 and TRBJ1-4, with D perhaps matching TRBD1 (6 bases). CDR1 and CDR2 (germline): SGHNT, YYREEE (reference sequence). The length of the CDR3 is 14 residues. The germline V and J ends were trimmed by 7 bases and 5 bases, with 15 bases remaining between them. In DNA form, the CDR3 reads TGTGCCAGCGGTCAACAGGGATTAAATGAAAAACTGTTTTTT. Translating gives CASGQQGLNEKLFF.

This sequence joins TRBV9 and TRBJ1-4, with a tentative D call TRBD1 (5 bases). V gave up 4 bases and J gave up 7 bases, with 20 bases separating them. Looked up from germline, CDR1 is SGDLS and CDR2 is YYNGEE. This CDR3 contains 16 residues. The CDR3 DNA is TGTGCCAGCAGCCCGACGGACATGGGGGGTGTTGAAAAACTGTTTTTT. Translating gives CASSPTDMGGVEKLFF.

This rearrangement joins TRBV5-5 to TRBJ1-4; 8 bases line up with TRBD1. The trim removed 0 bases at V and 7 bases at J, leaving 8 bases unmatched. Per germline, CDR1 SGHKS and CDR2 YYEKEE (reference sequence). This CDR3 spans 16 amino acids. CDR3 loop: CASSLAAAQGGEKLFF. DNA of the CDR3: TGTGCCAGCAGCTTGGCGGCGGCACAGGGGGGTGAAAAACTGTTTTTT.

The V gene is TRBV19, the J gene TRBJ2-1; a weak D match, TRBD2 (6 bases). CDR1 and CDR2 (germline): LNHDA, SQIVND (reference sequence). This CDR3 spans 13 amino acids. V lost 6 bases and J lost 2, with 8 bases in between. CDR3 in DNA: TGTGCCAGTAGGGGGGGACCCTACAATGAGCAGTTCTTC. Its protein is CASRGGPYNEQFF.

This chain joins TRBV28 and TRBJ1-5, with 9 positions matching TRBD1. Looked up from germline, CDR1 is MDHEN and CDR2 is SYDVKM. Trimming cost V 7 bases and J 6 bases; bases outside gene matches: 10. CDR3 length equals 15 residues. This CDR3 reads CASNWGQGGSQPQHF. In DNA, the CDR3 is TGTGCCAGCAACTGGGGACAGGGTGGCAGTCAGCCCCAGCATTTT.

J is TRBJ2-4 and V is TRBV30, with TRBD2 matching 7 bases. Germline values: CDR1 GTSNPN, CDR2 SVGIG (reference sequence). The V segment lost 4 bases and the J segment 7 bases; nucleotides outside the gene matches: 13. There are 15 residues in the CDR3. This CDR3 is CAWNLLSYGGNIQYF. The CDR3 DNA is TGTGCCTGGAACCTTCTATCCTACGGGGGGAACATTCAGTACTTC. Supplemented by reference TRBV30 and TRBJ2-4, the full variable domain reads SQTIHQWPATLVQPVGSPLSLECTVEGTSNPNLYWYRQAAGRGLQLLFYSVGIGQISSEVPQNLSASRPQDRQFILSSKKLLLSDSGFYLCAWNLLSYGGNIQYFGAGTRLSVL.

J is TRBJ1-2 and V is TRBV6-1, with 8 bases matching TRBD1. Germline V CDR1 and CDR2: MNHNS, SASEGT. This CDR3 has 13 residues. The V and J ends lost 3 bases and 8 bases, in that order; junction bases with no gene match: 5. In nucleotides, the CDR3 is TGTGCCAGCAGTGAGGGGGACAGGCACGGCTACACCTTC. Its protein product is CASSEGDRHGYTF.

The chain uses TRBV7-3 and TRBJ1-1; D gene uncertain. The CDR3 runs 13 residues. Germline CDR1 is SGHTA and CDR2 is FQGTGA. Trimming shortened V by 0 bases and J by 4 bases, and 6 bases separated the two germline ends. CDR3 sequence (DNA): TGTGCCAGCAGCTTAACAGATAGCACTGAAGCTTTCTTT. Translated: CASSLTDSTEAFF.

The chain employs TRBV28 and TRBJ2-3; a weak D match, TRBD1 (5 bases). Trimming shortened V by 6 bases and J by 5 bases, and 15 bases separated the two germline ends. Germline-derived CDR1 and CDR2 are MDHEN and SYDVKM. The CDR3 is 14 amino acids. The CDR3 reads CASRYFRDRDTQYF. In DNA, the CDR3 is TGTGCCAGCAGATATTTCCGAGACAGAGATACGCAGTATTTT.

The V gene is TRBV6-1, the J gene TRBJ2-7; 10 bases are shared with TRBD1. Germline-derived CDR1 and CDR2 are MNHNS and SASEGT. This CDR3 comprises 15 residues. J lost 3 bases, V lost 7 bases, and 9 bases had no gene match. As DNA, the CDR3 is TGTGCCAGCAAGAGGACCGGGACAGGGGTCTACGAGCAGTACTTC. Protein product: CASKRTGTGVYEQYF.

The chain uses TRBV10-3 and TRBJ2-3; 9 nucleotides agree with TRBD1. In germline, CDR1 is ENHRY, CDR2 SYGVKD. The CDR3 has 15 amino acids. J lost 1 base, V lost 7 bases, and 6 bases had no gene match. In nucleotides, the CDR3 is TGTGCCATCAAGGTGGACAGGGGCTGCACAGATACGCAGTATTTT. It translates to CAIKVDRGCTDTQYF.

The V gene is TRBV28, the J gene TRBJ2-7; weak D call: TRBD2 (5 bases). Germline loops: CDR1 MDHEN, CDR2 SYDVKM. Trimming took 3 bases from V and 3 from J, leaving 9 bases between them. The CDR3 is made up of 13 amino acids. The CDR3 spells CASSLYGDYEQYF. The DNA for the CDR3 is TGTGCCAGCAGTTTGTACGGGGACTACGAGCAGTACTTC.